This TCR beta chain was identified during a study of early stage breast cancer tumors. The CDR3 spans 13 residues. CDR1 and CDR2 (germline): KGHSH, LQKENI. Between the trimmed V and J ends, which lost 3 bases and 3 bases, there was a span of 9 bases. Clones were sequenced by immunoSEQ multiplex PCR, and TCRdb holds only the in-frame ones, with some missing. Counted here are 10,000 or so clones, around 76% occurring once; the ten biggest clones make up 7% to 9.5%. The TCR comes from a person aged 35 to 50 with breast cancer. V gene TRBV18 combines with J gene TRBJ2-7, with D possibly being TRBD1 or TRBD2 (5 bases each). Sequenced material: normal breast tissue next to the tumor. The CDR3 region has the DNA TGTGCCAGCTCACCGGGACCGTTCTACGAGCAGTACTTC. It yields the protein CASSPGPFYEQYF.